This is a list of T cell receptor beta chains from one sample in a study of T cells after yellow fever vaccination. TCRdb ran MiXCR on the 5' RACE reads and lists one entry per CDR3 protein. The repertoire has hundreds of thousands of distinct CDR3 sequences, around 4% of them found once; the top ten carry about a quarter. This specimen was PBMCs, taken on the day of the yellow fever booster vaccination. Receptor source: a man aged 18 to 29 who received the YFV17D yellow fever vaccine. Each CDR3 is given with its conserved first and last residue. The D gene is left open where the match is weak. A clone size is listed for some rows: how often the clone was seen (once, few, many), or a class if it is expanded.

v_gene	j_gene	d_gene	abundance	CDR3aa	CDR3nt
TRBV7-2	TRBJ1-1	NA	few	CASSLDPGFLTEAFF	TGTGCCAGCAGCTTGGATCCAGGATTTCTCACTGAAGCTTTCTTT
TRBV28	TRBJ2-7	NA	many	CASQGSSYEQYF	TGTGCCAGCCAGGGTTCCTCCTACGAGCAGTACTTC
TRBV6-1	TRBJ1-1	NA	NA	CASSVHEGLTEAFF	TGTGCCAGCAGTGTCCATGAGGGACTCACTGAAGCTTTCTTT
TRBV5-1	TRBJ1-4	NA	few	CASSLGLGAANEKLFF	TGCGCCAGCAGCTTGGGGCTGGGGGCAGCTAATGAAAAACTGTTTTTT
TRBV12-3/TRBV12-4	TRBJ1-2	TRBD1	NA	CASSWGLTGQGYTF	TGTGCCAGCAGCTGGGGGTTGACAGGGCAGGGCTACACCTTC
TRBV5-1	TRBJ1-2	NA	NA	CASSSDPGRVDGYTF	TGCGCCAGCAGCTCCGACCCGGGGCGGGTTGATGGCTACACCTTC
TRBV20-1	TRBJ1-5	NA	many	CSARVGSNQPQHF	TGCAGTGCTAGAGTGGGAAGCAATCAGCCCCAGCATTTT
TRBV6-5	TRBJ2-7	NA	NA	CASSPDDSEQYF	TGTGCCAGCAGTCCAGATGACAGCGAGCAGTACTTC
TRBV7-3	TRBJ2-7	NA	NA	CASSLTSARGDEQYF	TGTGCCAGCAGCTTAACTAGTGCCAGGGGGGACGAGCAGTACTTC
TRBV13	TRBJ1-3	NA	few	CASSFLLGGRGNTIYF	TGTGCCAGCAGCTTCTTGCTGGGGGGACGCGGAAACACCATATATTTT
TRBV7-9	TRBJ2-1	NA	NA	CASRVAFAGNEQFF	TGTGCCAGCAGAGTGGCTTTCGCTGGGAATGAGCAGTTCTTC
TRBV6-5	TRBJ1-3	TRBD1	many	CASSLLQGAGNTIYF	TGTGCCAGCAGCCTCCTACAGGGGGCTGGAAACACCATATATTTT
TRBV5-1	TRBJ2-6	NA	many	CASSQIGANVLTF	TGCGCCAGCAGCCAAATAGGGGCCAACGTCCTGACTTTC
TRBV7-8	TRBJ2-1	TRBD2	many	CASSLDVAGGLGEQFF	TGTGCCAGCAGCTTAGATGTAGCGGGGGGGCTGGGAGAGCAGTTCTTC
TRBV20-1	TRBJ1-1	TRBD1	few	CSASHRGRRTEAFF	TGCAGTGCTAGCCACAGGGGGCGCCGAACTGAAGCTTTCTTT
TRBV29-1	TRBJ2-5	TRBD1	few	CSGVDRDQETQYF	TGCAGCGGGGTCGACAGGGACCAAGAGACCCAGTACTTC
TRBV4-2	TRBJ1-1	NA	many	CASSLGAGRANTEAFF	TGTGCCAGCAGCTTAGGGGCCGGCAGGGCGAACACTGAAGCTTTCTTT
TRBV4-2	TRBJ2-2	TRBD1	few	CASSQGQGGSTGELFF	TGTGCCAGCAGCCAAGGACAGGGTGGTAGCACCGGGGAGCTGTTTTTT
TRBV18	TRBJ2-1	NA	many	CASSSLAGAVGLEQFF	TGTGCCAGCTCATCTTTGGCGGGGGCAGTTGGGCTTGAGCAGTTCTTC
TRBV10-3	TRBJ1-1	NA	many	CAISELRGDTEAFF	TGTGCCATCAGTGAGTTACGAGGGGACACTGAAGCTTTCTTT
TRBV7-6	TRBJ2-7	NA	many	CASSIRGADGDYEQYF	TGTGCCAGCAGCATTCGCGGAGCGGACGGGGACTACGAGCAGTACTTC
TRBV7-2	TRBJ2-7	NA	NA	CASSLGGAVSYEQYF	TGTGCCAGCAGCTTAGGGGGGGCAGTGTCCTACGAGCAGTACTTC
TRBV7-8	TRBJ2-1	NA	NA	CASSLDAPPYNEQFF	TGTGCCAGCAGCTTAGACGCTCCTCCTTACAATGAGCAGTTCTTC
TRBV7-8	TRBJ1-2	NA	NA	CASSPGTDYYGYTF	TGTGCCAGCAGCCCCGGGACGGACTACTATGGCTACACCTTC
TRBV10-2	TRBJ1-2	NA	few	CASNQGSYGYTF	TGCGCCAGCAACCAGGGAAGCTATGGCTACACCTTC
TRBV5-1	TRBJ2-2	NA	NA	CASSPEGYGSGELFF	TGCGCCAGCAGCCCGGAGGGCTACGGCAGCGGGGAGCTGTTTTTT
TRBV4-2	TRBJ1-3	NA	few	CASSQDPQGGNTIYF	TGTGCCAGCAGCCAAGATCCACAGGGTGGTAACACCATATATTTT
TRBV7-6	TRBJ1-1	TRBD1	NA	CASIGGAGGAGTEAFF	TGTGCCAGCATCGGGGGGGCAGGGGGCGCGGGGACTGAAGCTTTCTTT
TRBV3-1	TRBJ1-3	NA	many	CASSQGTGNTIYF	TGTGCCAGCAGCCAGGGTACTGGAAACACCATATATTTT
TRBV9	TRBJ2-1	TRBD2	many	CASSVAGRVWDEQFF	TGTGCCAGCAGCGTAGCTGGGAGGGTCTGGGATGAGCAGTTCTTC
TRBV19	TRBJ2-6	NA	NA	CASTPRGRVYSGANVLTF	TGTGCCAGTACCCCACGGGGCAGGGTGTACTCTGGGGCCAACGTCCTGACTTTC
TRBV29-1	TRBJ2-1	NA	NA	CSVSTTPYNEQFF	TGCAGCGTATCGACTACCCCCTACAATGAGCAGTTCTTC
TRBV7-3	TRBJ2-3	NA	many	CASSLTSGAEGDTQYF	TGTGCCAGCAGCTTAACCTCGGGGGCTGAGGGGGATACGCAGTATTTT
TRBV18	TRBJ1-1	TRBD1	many	CASSPDRGNTEAFF	TGTGCCAGCTCACCAGACAGGGGGAACACTGAAGCTTTCTTT
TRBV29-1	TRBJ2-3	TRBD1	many	CSVIFGTGADTQYF	TGCAGCGTCATCTTCGGGACAGGGGCAGATACGCAGTATTTT
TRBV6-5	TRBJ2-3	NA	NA	CASRVDADTQYF	TGTGCCAGCAGGGTAGATGCAGATACGCAGTATTTT
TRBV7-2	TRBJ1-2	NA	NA	CASSSWGVDYGYTF	TGTGCCAGCAGCTCTTGGGGGGTTGACTATGGCTACACCTTC
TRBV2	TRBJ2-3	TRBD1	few	CASGEGQGTTDTQYF	TGTGCCAGCGGCGAAGGACAGGGGACAACAGATACGCAGTATTTT
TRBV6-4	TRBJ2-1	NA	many	CASSDSGRSYNEQFF	TGTGCCAGCAGTGACTCAGGGCGCTCCTACAATGAGCAGTTCTTC
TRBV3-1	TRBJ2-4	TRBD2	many	CASSPQTSGGSNIQYF	TGTGCCAGCAGCCCGCAGACTAGCGGGGGATCAAACATTCAGTACTTC
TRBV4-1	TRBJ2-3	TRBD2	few	CASSRPTSGGTDTQYF	TGCGCCAGCAGCCGCCCAACTAGCGGGGGCACAGATACGCAGTATTTT
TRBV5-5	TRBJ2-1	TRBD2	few	CASSFYPTSGGPGDEQFF	TGTGCCAGCAGCTTCTACCCGACTAGCGGGGGGCCGGGTGATGAGCAGTTCTTC
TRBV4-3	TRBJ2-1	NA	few	CASSQDSGPTTEQFF	TGCGCCAGCAGCCAAGATAGTGGACCCACGACAGAGCAGTTCTTC
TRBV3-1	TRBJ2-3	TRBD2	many	CASSLKSGGDTQYF	TGTGCCAGCAGTCTGAAGAGCGGGGGAGATACGCAGTATTTT
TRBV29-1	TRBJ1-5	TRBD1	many	CSVSQGLLGNQPQHF	TGCAGCGTCTCACAGGGGTTATTAGGCAATCAGCCCCAGCATTTT
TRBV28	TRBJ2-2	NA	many	CASTQWGTGELFF	TGTGCCAGCACCCAGTGGGGCACCGGGGAGCTGTTTTTT